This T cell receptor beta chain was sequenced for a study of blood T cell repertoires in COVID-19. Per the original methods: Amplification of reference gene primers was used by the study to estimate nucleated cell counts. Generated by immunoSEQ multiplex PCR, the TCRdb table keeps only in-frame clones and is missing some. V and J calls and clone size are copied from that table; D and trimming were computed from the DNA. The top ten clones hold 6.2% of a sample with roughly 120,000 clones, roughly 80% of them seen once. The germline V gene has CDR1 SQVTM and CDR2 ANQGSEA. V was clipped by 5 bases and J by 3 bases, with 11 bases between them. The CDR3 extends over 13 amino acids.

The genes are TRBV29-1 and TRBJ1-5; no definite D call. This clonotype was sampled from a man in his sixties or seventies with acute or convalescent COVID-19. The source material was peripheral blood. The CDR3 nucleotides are TGCAGCGTTAAAAGCCAGGACAATCAGCCCCAGCATTTT. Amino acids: CSVKSQDNQPQHF.